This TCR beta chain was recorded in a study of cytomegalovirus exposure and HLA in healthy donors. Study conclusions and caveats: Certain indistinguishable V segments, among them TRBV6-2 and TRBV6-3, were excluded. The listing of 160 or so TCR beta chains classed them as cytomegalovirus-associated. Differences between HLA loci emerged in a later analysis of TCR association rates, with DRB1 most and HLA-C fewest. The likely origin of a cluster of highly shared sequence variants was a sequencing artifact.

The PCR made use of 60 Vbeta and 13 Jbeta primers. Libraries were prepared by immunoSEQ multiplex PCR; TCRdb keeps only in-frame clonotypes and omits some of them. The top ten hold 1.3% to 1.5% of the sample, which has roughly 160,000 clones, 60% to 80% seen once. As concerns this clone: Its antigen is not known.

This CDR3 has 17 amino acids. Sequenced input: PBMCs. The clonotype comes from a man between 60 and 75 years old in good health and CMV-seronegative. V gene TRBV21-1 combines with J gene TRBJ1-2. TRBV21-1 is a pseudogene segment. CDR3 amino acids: CASSKGNRGGENYGYTF. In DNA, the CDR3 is TGTGCCAGCAGCAAGGGGAATCGGGGGGGTGAGAACTATGGCTACACCTTC.